The clone carrying this TCR beta chain was seen repeatedly, ten times or more. The antigen remains unidentified. The CDR3 loop spans 12 amino acids. Germline lookup yields CDR1 LNHNV and CDR2 YYDKDF (reference sequence). The V gene lost 7 bases and the J gene lost 2 bases, with 8 bases spanning the gap. Libraries for TCR beta were made by quantitative 5'-RACE with molecular barcodes. From the 5' RACE reads, TCRdb called clonotypes with MiXCR, one entry per CDR3 protein. Of 100,000 to 150,000 distinct CDR3 sequences listed, roughly 10% are singletons. This entry belongs to a study of CD8 T cells in ankylosing spondylitis. Findings and limits, study-wide: Typical of ankylosing spondylitis blood, it appeared, was a TCR beta motif of several highly homologous variants. CD8+ disease-linked clones were present at relatively low frequencies in blood.

V is TRBV15 and J is TRBJ1-1; D gene unclear. The specimen sequenced was blood, either unsorted or a sorted T cell fraction (not recorded which). This sequence was found in a female donor with ankylosing spondylitis or in good health (not recorded which). The CDR3 coding sequence is TGTGCCACCATAGGATACAACACTGAAGCTTTCTTT. Its protein is CATIGYNTEAFF.